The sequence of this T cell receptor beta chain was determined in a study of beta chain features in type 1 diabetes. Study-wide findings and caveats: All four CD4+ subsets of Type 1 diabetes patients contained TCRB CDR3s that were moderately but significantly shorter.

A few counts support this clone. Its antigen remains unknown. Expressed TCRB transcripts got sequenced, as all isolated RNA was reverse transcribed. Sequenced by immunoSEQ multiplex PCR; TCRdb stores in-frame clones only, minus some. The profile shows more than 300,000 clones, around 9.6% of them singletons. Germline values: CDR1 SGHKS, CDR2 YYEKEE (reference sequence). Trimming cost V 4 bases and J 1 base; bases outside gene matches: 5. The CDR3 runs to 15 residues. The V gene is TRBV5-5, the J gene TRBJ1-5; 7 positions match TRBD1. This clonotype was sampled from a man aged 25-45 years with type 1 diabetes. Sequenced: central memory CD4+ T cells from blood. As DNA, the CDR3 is TGTGCCAGCAGCCGTACAGGGGTAAGCAATCAGCCCCAGCATTTT. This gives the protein CASSRTGVSNQPQHF.